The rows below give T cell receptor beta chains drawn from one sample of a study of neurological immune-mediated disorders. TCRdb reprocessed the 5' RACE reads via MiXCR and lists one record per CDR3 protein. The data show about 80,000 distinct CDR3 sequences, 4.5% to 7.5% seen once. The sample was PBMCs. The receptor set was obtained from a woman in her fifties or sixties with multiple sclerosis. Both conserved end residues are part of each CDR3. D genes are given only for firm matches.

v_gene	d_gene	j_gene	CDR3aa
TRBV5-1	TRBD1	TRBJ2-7	CASSWTGGSRYEQYF
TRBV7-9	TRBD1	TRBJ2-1	CASSLGTGGRNEQFF
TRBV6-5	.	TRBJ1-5	CASRPLGGSNQPQHF
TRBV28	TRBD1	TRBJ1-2	CASSSGQEYGYTF
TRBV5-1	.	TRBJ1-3	CASSLALSSGNTIYF
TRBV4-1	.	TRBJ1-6	CASSLDINSPLHF
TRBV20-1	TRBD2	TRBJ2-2	CSARDSGVGNTGELFF
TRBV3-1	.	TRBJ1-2	CASSHAGRENGYTF
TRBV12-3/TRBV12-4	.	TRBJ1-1	CASSLGPIQGPEAFF
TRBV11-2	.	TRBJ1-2	CASSLGYGYGYTF
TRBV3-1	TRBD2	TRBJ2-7	CAISPLSRGGSYEQYF
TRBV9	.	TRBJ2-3	CASSVVSGDTQYF
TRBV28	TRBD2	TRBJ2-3	CASSLIPGGLSPTDTQYF
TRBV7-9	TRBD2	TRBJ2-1	CASEPTSGANEQFF
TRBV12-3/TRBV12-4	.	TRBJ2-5	CASSFLGRRQETQYF
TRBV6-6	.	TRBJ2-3	CASSYSGGTDTQYF
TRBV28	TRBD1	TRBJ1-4	CASSFTGTGLNEKLFF
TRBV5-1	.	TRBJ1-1	CASWAQLNTEAFF
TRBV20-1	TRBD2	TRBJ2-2	CSARGLAGGDTGELFF
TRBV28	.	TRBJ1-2	CASSLSPLWERGYTF
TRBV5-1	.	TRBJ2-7	CASSLEISISYEQYF
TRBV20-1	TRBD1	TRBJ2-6	CSARGTGGTKGGANVLTF
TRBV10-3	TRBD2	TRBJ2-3	CAISDHGLAGVTDTQYF
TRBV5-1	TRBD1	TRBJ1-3	CASSLNRGRSGNTIYF
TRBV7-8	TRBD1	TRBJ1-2	CASSTRQGAGYGYTF
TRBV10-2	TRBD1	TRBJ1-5	CASSGTGDQPQHF
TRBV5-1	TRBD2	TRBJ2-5	CASSPGGTAETQYF
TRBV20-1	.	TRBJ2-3	CSPTRSGTLATQYF
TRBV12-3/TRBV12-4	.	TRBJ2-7	CASSLVVYEQYF
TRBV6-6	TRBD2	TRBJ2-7	CASRASGGSYEQYF
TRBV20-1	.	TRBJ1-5	CSARIGGNQPQHF
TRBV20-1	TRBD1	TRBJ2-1	CSARRDRNNEQFF
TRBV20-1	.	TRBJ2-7	CSARIGTYEQYF
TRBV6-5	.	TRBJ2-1	CASTHNGAGAEQFF
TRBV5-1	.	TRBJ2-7	CASSFGPAEQYF
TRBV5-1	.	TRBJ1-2	CASIPDRSNYGYTF
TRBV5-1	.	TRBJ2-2	CASSGEVVTGELFF
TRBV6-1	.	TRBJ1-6	CASRRIGESPLHF
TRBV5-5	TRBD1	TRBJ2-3	CASSFRDREDTDTQYF
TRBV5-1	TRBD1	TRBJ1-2	CASSLGGTGYGYTF
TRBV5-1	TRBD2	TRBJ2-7	CASSLGLGEQYF
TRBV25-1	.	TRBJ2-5	CASAQEGWETQYF